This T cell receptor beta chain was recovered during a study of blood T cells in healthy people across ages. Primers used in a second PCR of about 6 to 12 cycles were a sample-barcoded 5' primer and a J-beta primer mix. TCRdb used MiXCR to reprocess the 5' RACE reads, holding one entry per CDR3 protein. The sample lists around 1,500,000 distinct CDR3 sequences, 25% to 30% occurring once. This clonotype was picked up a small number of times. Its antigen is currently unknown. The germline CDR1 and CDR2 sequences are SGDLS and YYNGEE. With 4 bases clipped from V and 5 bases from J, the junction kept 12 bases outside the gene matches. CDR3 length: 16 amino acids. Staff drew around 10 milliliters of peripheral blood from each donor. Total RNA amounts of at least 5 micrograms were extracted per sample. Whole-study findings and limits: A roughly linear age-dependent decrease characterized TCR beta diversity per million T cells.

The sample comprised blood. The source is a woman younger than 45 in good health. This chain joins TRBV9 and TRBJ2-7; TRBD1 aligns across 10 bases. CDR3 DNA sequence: TGTGCCAGCAGCCCCCGAGGGGACAGGGGAGACCACGAGCAGTACTTC. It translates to CASSPRGDRGDHEQYF.